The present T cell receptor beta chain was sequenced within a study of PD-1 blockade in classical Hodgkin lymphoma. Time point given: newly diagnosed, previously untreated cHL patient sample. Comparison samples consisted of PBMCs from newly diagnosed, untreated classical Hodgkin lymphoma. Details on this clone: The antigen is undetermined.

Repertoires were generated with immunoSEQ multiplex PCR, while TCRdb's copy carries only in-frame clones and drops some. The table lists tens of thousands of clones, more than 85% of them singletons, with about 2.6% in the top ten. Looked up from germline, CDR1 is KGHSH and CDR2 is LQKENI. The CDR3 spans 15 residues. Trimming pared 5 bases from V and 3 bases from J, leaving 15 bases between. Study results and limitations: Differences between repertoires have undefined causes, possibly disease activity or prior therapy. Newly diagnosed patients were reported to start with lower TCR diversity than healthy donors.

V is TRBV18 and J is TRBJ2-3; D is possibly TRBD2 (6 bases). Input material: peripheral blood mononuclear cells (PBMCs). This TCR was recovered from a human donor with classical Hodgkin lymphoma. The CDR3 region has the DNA TGTGCCAGCTCAAAGGGTACGGGAGCGACAGATACGCAGTATTTT. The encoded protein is CASSKGTGATDTQYF.